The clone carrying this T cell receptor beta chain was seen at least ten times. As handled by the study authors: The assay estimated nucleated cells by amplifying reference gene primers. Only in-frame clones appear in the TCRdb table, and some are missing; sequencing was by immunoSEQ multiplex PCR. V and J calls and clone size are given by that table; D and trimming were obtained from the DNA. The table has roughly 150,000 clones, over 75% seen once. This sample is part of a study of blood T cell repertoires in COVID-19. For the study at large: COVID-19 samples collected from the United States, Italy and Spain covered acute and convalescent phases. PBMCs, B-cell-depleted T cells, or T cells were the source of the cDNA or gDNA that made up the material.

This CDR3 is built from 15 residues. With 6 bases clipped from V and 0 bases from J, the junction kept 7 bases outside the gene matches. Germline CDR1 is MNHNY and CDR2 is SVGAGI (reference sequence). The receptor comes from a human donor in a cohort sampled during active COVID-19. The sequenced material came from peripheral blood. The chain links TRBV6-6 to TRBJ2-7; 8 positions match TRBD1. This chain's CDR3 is CASSNRDRSSYEQYF. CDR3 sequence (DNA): TGTGCCAGCAGCAACCGGGACAGGAGCTCCTACGAGCAGTACTTC.